This note documents a single T cell receptor (beta chain) sequence. The data originate from a study of control samples from healthy donors and cancer patients. Trimming pared 8 bases from V and 1 base from J, leaving 11 bases between. The CDR3 consists of 13 residues. Measured with immunoSEQ multiplex PCR; TCRdb has only the in-frame clones, and not every one. The sample carries under 65,000 clones, 86% recorded once. Sequencing used PBMCs. This TCR was sampled from a woman in her fifties or sixties with lung cancer. The chain joins TRBV12-3 or TRBV12-4 to TRBJ1-2; D unclear. CDR3 in amino acids: CASGFASNYGYTF. The CDR3 DNA sequence: TGTGCCAGCGGATTCGCAAGTAACTATGGCTACACCTTC.